What follows are 9 T cell receptor beta chains derived from one specimen sequenced in a study of T-cell memory formation after mild COVID-19. One entry per CDR3 protein results from TCRdb running MiXCR on the 5' RACE reads. The repertoire holds roughly 150,000 distinct CDR3 sequences, with over 10% as singletons. The sequencing input was PBMCs or a T cell subset sorted from them (not recorded which). The receptor source for this set is a man between 18 and 29 years old who had mild COVID-19 (a few samples of this study predate the infection). Cell type and time point are not known.

This clonotype was observed a handful of times. The chain couples TRBV4-3 to TRBJ2-4; D may be TRBD1 (5 bases). V lost 3 bases and J lost 2, with 14 bases in between. Looked up from germline, CDR1 is LGHNA and CDR2 is YSLEER. The CDR3 is made up of 16 amino acids. The CDR3 coding sequence is TGCGCCAGCAGCCAGAGAGACCAGGGATCCAAAAACATTCAGTACTTC. Encoded protein: CASSQRDQGSKNIQYF.

This chain links TRBV3-1 with TRBJ2-3, with D possibly TRBD1 on 5 matching bases. CDR3 size: 14 residues. Germline CDR1 reads LGHDT; CDR2 reads YNNKEL (reference sequence). Trimming shortened V by 1 base and J by 2 bases, and 7 bases separated the two germline ends. CDR3 bases: TGTGCCAGCAGCCAAGGGGGCAACACAGATACGCAGTATTTT. It yields the protein CASSQGGNTDTQYF.

The rearrangement joins TRBV7-3 to TRBJ2-2; 10 positions agree with TRBD1. J was trimmed by 6 bases and V by 4 bases; bases with no gene match: 2. This CDR3 is built from 14 residues. The V gene's germline CDR1 is SGHTA and CDR2 FQGTGA. The CDR3 DNA follows: TGTGCCAGCAGCTGGACAGGGGGTCCCGGGGAGCTGTTTTTT. It specifies CASSWTGGPGELFF.

This clonotype appeared many times. The genes are TRBV7-2 and TRBJ1-2, with D possibly matching TRBD1 (5 bases). Trimming shortened V by 5 bases and J by 4 bases, and 11 bases separated the two germline ends. Germline values: CDR1 SGHTA, CDR2 FQGNSA. The CDR3 consists of 13 residues. As DNA, the CDR3 is TGTGCCAGCAGCCCGAGGGGCGGCTATGGCTACACCTTC. It yields the protein CASSPRGGYGYTF.

This chain links TRBV20-1 with TRBJ2-5; D possibly matches TRBD1 or TRBD2 (5 bases each). This CDR3 has 14 amino acids. V dropped 5 bases and J dropped 1 base, with 14 bases sitting between them. Per germline, CDR1 DFQATT and CDR2 SNEGSKA (reference sequence). The CDR3 loop reads CSARAGTSQETQYF. The CDR3 nucleotides read TGCAGTGCTCGGGCAGGGACGTCCCAAGAGACCCAGTACTTC.

The chain has TRBV12-3 or TRBV12-4 and TRBJ2-3; D is unclear. The CDR3 spans 14 residues. Between the trimmed V and J ends, which lost 8 bases and 3 bases, there was a span of 15 bases. The CDR3 DNA sequence: TGTGCCAGCGGCCCCTCCAGATCAACAGATACGCAGTATTTT. It codes for CASGPSRSTDTQYF.

This clonotype was counted only a few times. J is TRBJ1-6 and V is TRBV20-1, with 7 bases fitting TRBD1. This CDR3 contains 13 residues. Germline V gives CDR1 DFQATT, CDR2 SNEGSKA (reference sequence). V lost 3 bases to trimming and J lost 9 bases; unmatched junction nucleotides: 5. The CDR3 sequence: CSASLQGVSPLHF. CDR3 in DNA: TGCAGTGCTAGCTTGCAGGGGGTTTCACCCCTCCACTTT.

The rearrangement links TRBV12-3 or TRBV12-4 to TRBJ2-3; D ambiguous. CDR3 length: 14 amino acids. V was pared by 3 bases and J by 5 bases, with 12 bases between. CDR3 residues: CASSLRDLGDTQYF. In nucleotides, the CDR3 is TGTGCCAGCAGTTTGAGAGACTTGGGAGATACGCAGTATTTT.

This chain connects TRBV12-3 or TRBV12-4 to TRBJ2-1, with 11 bases matching TRBD2. This CDR3 region has 15 residues. Germline trimming cut 4 bases from V and 7 bases from J; bases unmatched to any gene: 6. This chain's CDR3 is CASSSVTSGENEQFF. DNA of the CDR3: TGTGCCAGCAGTTCAGTGACTAGCGGGGAAAATGAGCAGTTCTTC.